Detailed here is one T cell receptor beta chain. One entry per CDR3 protein results from TCRdb running MiXCR on the 5' RACE reads. The table shows about 530,000 distinct CDR3 sequences, with around 20% occurring only once. V lost 4 bases to trimming and J lost 4 bases, with 18 bases between them. Germline loops: CDR1 SGHRS, CDR2 YFSETQ. This CDR3 spans 15 amino acids. This sample was taken from a study of identical twins. This same sample was also taken into another study, of yellow fever vaccine responses in identical twins.

The sample comprised CD4+ T cells sorted from blood. The rearrangement links TRBV5-1 to TRBJ2-7, with a possible D match to TRBD1 (6 bases). The origin of this receptor is a woman between 18 and 30 years old in good health. The CDR3 sequence is CASSPANGQTYEQYF. CDR3 bases: TGCGCCAGCAGCCCAGCCAATGGACAGACTTACGAGCAGTACTTC. The full variable domain, completed using reference TRBV5-1 and TRBJ2-7, is KAGVTQTPRYLIKTRGQQVTLSCSPISGHRSVSWYQQTPGQGLQFLFEYFSETQRNKGNFPGRFSGRQFSNSRSEMNVSTLELGDSALYLCASSPANGQTYEQYFGPGTRLTVT.